What follows are 29 T cell receptor beta chains derived from one specimen sequenced in a study of regulatory T cells in long-lasting Graves disease. The time point here: newly diagnosed GD, antithyroid drugs for less than 3 months. Construction of the TCR library relied on RNA isolated from PBMCs. In building TCR beta libraries, iRepertoire HTBI primers were used together with Arm-PCR of CDR3 regions. TCRdb ran MiXCR on the multiplex PCR reads and lists one entry per CDR3 protein. The table records 400,000 to 550,000 distinct CDR3 sequences, about 15% of them present only once. The same sample was also studied in work on T cells in Graves' hyperthyroidism and ophthalmopathy.

The sequenced sample was peripheral blood mononuclear cells (PBMCs), obtained at new diagnosis, from a patient treated with antithyroid drugs. These receptor sequences come from a woman between 25 and 40 years old with Graves disease.

The chain recombines TRBV20-1 with TRBJ2-1, with D possibly being TRBD1 (5 bases). The CDR3 sequence is 14 residues long. Germline-derived CDR1 and CDR2 are DFQATT and SNEGSKA (reference sequence). V was clipped by 3 bases and J by 4 bases, with 13 bases between them. The CDR3 loop reads CSASGRVAYNEQFF. For the CDR3, the DNA is TGCAGTGCTAGTGGCAGGGTGGCGTACAATGAGCAGTTCTTC.

In its sample, this clonotype was seen many times. The V gene is TRBV13, the J gene TRBJ2-3; 8 bases match TRBD2. V was pared by 4 bases and J by 4 bases, with 4 bases of the junction left unmatched. There are 14 residues in the CDR3. The germline gives CDR1 PRHDT, CDR2 FYEKMQ (reference sequence). As DNA, the CDR3 is TGTGCCAGCAGCTGGACTAGCAGCTCAGATACGCAGTATTTT. Translating it yields CASSWTSSSDTQYF.

At least ten counts were recorded for this clonotype. CDR3 sequence: CASSQVGSGNEQYF. DNA for the CDR3: TGTGCCAGCAGCCAAGTGGGATCTGGAAACGAGCAGTACTTC. The V call is TRBV3-1, the J call TRBJ2-7; D gene unclear. The CDR3 is 14 residues long. Trimming removed 1 base at V and 5 bases at J, with 12 bases between. The germline CDR1 and CDR2 sequences are LGHDT and YNNKEL (reference sequence).

This clonotype was picked up many times. CDR3 in DNA: TGCAGTGCTGACGCCCAGGGCTATGAGCAGTTCTTC. Translation: CSADAQGYEQFF. This chain connects TRBV20-1 to TRBJ2-1, with D perhaps TRBD1 (5 bases). The CDR3 loop spans 12 amino acids. Germline lookup yields CDR1 DFQATT and CDR2 SNEGSKA (reference sequence). Trimming removed 5 bases at V and 8 bases at J, with 13 bases between.

This clonotype appeared once. The chain recombines TRBV20-1 with TRBJ2-3, with 12 nucleotides matching TRBD2. The CDR3 loop spans 18 amino acids. The germline V gene has CDR1 DFQATT and CDR2 SNEGSKA (reference sequence). Trimming cost V 3 bases and J 1 base; bases outside gene matches: 11. CDR3 nucleotide sequence: TGCAGTGCTAGCTCCCTAGCGGGAGGGCCTGGGGGCACAGATACGCAGTATTTT. Amino acids: CSASSLAGGPGGTDTQYF.

This rearrangement joins TRBV7-9 to TRBJ2-7; D might be TRBD2 (6 bases). Germline V gene lookup returns CDR1 SEHNR and CDR2 FQNEAQ (reference sequence). V dropped 1 base and J dropped 2 bases, with 15 bases sitting between them. The CDR3 is made up of 16 amino acids. As DNA, the CDR3 is TGTGCCAGCAGCTTAGGGGGGACGGGAGCGACCTACGAGCAGTACTTC. It translates to CASSLGGTGATYEQYF. Variable domain in full (rest from reference TRBV7-9 and TRBJ2-7): DTGVSQNPRHKITKRGQNVTFRCDPISEHNRLYWYRQTLGQGPEFLTYFQNEAQLEKSRLLSDRFSAERPKGSFSTLEIQRTEQGDSAMYLCASSLGGTGATYEQYFGPGTRLTVT.

This chain uses TRBV19 with TRBJ2-5; either TRBD1 or TRBD2 may supply D (6 bases each). Germline V lookup: CDR1 LNHDA, CDR2 SQIVND (reference sequence). The CDR3 runs 14 residues. Trimming cost V 9 bases and J 0 bases, with 14 bases left between them. The CDR3 DNA reads TGTGCCAGCCGGGCCGGGGGCAACCAAGAGACCCAGTACTTC. Its protein product is CASRAGGNQETQYF.

Many counts were recorded for this clonotype. As the CDR3 is not closed by the conserved phenylalanine or tryptophan, this likely results from a read error. This sequence joins TRBV2 and TRBJ2-1; 9 bases agree with TRBD2. The CDR3 is 14 residues long. Germline assignment: CDR1 SNHLY and CDR2 FYNNEI. The ends lost 6 bases at V and 5 bases at J; junction bases unmatched: 5. CDR3 DNA: TGTGCCAGCAGGTCGACTAGCGGAAACAATGAGCAGTTCCTC. It yields the protein CASRSTSGNNEQFL.

This clonotype was counted between two and nine times. This rearrangement joins TRBV7-9 to TRBJ2-3, with a weak D call TRBD2 (6 bases). The CDR3 has 13 residues. The germline CDR1 and CDR2 sequences are SEHNR and FQNEAQ (reference sequence). V lost 6 bases and J 5 bases, leaving 12 bases between the germline ends. In DNA form, the CDR3 reads TGTGCCAGCAGTCCTTTGGGGGGAGATACGCAGTATTTT. Translating gives CASSPLGGDTQYF.

This clonotype was observed many times. The rearrangement joins TRBV2 to TRBJ2-3, with D uncertain. The germline V gene has CDR1 SNHLY and CDR2 FYNNEI. The CDR3 contains 13 residues. The V end lost 8 bases, the J end lost 2 bases, and 11 bases lay between the germline ends. This CDR3 reads CASLRVSTDTQYF. The CDR3 region has the DNA TGTGCCAGCTTACGGGTGTCCACAGATACGCAGTATTTT.

The CDR3 sequence is CASSGTSGSFDEQFF. The CDR3 coding sequence is TGCGCCAGCAGCGGTACTAGCGGGAGTTTCGATGAGCAGTTCTTC. V gene TRBV5-1 combines with J gene TRBJ2-1, with 11 bases identical to TRBD2. Looked up from germline, CDR1 is SGHRS and CDR2 is YFSETQ. The ends lost 4 bases at V and 8 bases at J; junction bases unmatched: 8. The CDR3 consists of 15 residues.

The chain combines TRBV29-1 with TRBJ2-3; D is uncertain. This CDR3 spans 15 amino acids. The V end lost 7 bases, the J end lost 2 bases, and 19 bases lay between the germline ends. Looked up from germline, CDR1 is SQVTM and CDR2 is ANQGSEA. CDR3 amino acids: CSAAQGPYNTDTQYF. The CDR3, as DNA: TGCAGCGCCGCTCAAGGGCCTTACAACACAGATACGCAGTATTTT.

This clonotype was picked up a small number of times. Given a much more abundant clone one base away, this may be a read error. The chain couples TRBV2 to TRBJ1-2; 8 nucleotides agree with TRBD1. This CDR3 spans 13 amino acids. The germline V gene has CDR1 SNHLY and CDR2 FYNNEI. CDR3 loop: CARGTGSNHGYTF. The CDR3 DNA sequence: TGTGCCAGAGGGACAGGCTCTAACCATGGCTACACCTTC.

This clonotype showed up just a few times. V is TRBV12-3 or TRBV12-4 and J is TRBJ2-2; D gene unclear. The CDR3 is 15 residues long. Trimming left V 7 bases short and J 4 bases short, with 16 bases between. The CDR3, as DNA: TGTGCCAGCACCAAACCCCAGACCGGCACCGGGGAGCTGTTTTTT. Translated, it gives CASTKPQTGTGELFF.

This clonotype was counted many times. The V and J genes are TRBV19 and TRBJ2-7; TRBD2 agrees at 9 bases. V lost 3 bases, J lost 5 bases, and 8 bases stayed unmatched. In germline, CDR1 is LNHDA, CDR2 SQIVND (reference sequence). This CDR3 is built from 15 residues. CDR3 in amino acids: CASSMVAGVSHEQYF. The CDR3 coding sequence is TGTGCCAGTAGTATGGTAGCGGGAGTTTCCCACGAGCAGTACTTC.

There are many counts of this clonotype. V and J are TRBV5-5 and TRBJ1-1, with D unresolved. The CDR3 runs to 13 residues. Trimming left V 3 bases short and J 1 base short, with 7 bases between. Looked up from germline, CDR1 is SGHKS and CDR2 is YYEKEE (reference sequence). This CDR3 reads CASSSLGNTEAFF. CDR3 sequence (DNA): TGTGCCAGCAGCTCCTTGGGGAACACTGAAGCTTTCTTT.

This clonotype was counted at least ten times. The chain carries TRBV3-1 and TRBJ2-5; D remains ambiguous. CDR1 LGHDT and CDR2 YNNKEL come from the germline V gene (reference sequence). Trimming removed 0 bases at V and 4 bases at J, with 0 bases between. This CDR3 is 11 amino acids long. The CDR3 protein is CASSQEETQYF. CDR3 nucleotide sequence: TGTGCCAGCAGCCAAGAAGAGACCCAGTACTTC.

In its sample, this clonotype was seen a few times. The CDR3, as DNA: TGTGCCACCTTACTTAGCGGGACAGTATACAATGAGCAGTTCTTC. Its translation is CATLLSGTVYNEQFF. This chain links TRBV18 with TRBJ2-1; D is perhaps TRBD2 (8 bases). Trimming shortened V by 10 bases and J by 4 bases, and 20 bases separated the two germline ends. Germline CDR1 KGHSH, CDR2 LQKENI. The CDR3 loop spans 15 amino acids.

Ten or more counts support this clonotype. V is TRBV28 and J is TRBJ1-2; D possibly corresponds to TRBD1 (5 bases). The CDR3 length is 13 residues. Germline values: CDR1 MDHEN, CDR2 SYDVKM. V lost 2 bases to trimming and J lost 8 bases, with 12 bases between them. CDR3 region: CASSLGTLDGYTF. In DNA form, the CDR3 reads TGTGCCAGCAGTTTAGGGACGCTTGACGGCTACACCTTC.

The V gene is TRBV10-3, the J gene TRBJ2-7, with D tentatively TRBD2 (6 bases). The length of the CDR3 is 16 residues. Germline V gives CDR1 ENHRY, CDR2 SYGVKD. V dropped 0 bases and J dropped 0 bases, with 12 bases sitting between them. The CDR3 reads CAISESRGHLSYEQYF. The CDR3, as DNA: TGTGCCATCAGTGAGTCGCGGGGTCACCTCTCCTACGAGCAGTACTTC.

This clonotype has more than one count but fewer than ten. This chain links TRBV20-1 with TRBJ2-7; tentatively, D is TRBD2 (6 bases). CDR3 length: 16 amino acids. Germline-derived CDR1 and CDR2 are DFQATT and SNEGSKA (reference sequence). The V end lost 1 base, the J end lost 7 bases, and 23 bases lay between the germline ends. The DNA of the CDR3 is TGCAGTGCTAGAGGCCAGATAGGAGGGGTCGGGGGAGAGCAGTACTTC. It yields the protein CSARGQIGGVGGEQYF.

The rearrangement uses TRBV5-1 and TRBJ2-6; no reliable D call. The CDR3 runs 15 residues. V was shortened by 5 bases and J by 0 bases, with 9 bases between the two germline ends. Per germline, CDR1 SGHRS and CDR2 YFSETQ. CDR3 sequence: CASRSPGSGANVLTF. The CDR3 nucleotides read TGCGCCAGCAGGTCCCCGGGCTCTGGGGCCAACGTCCTGACTTTC. The entire variable domain, with the rest obtained from reference TRBV5-1 and TRBJ2-6, is as follows: KAGVTQTPRYLIKTRGQQVTLSCSPISGHRSVSWYQQTPGQGLQFLFEYFSETQRNKGNFPGRFSGRQFSNSRSEMNVSTLELGDSALYLCASRSPGSGANVLTFGAGSRLTVL.

This clonotype was counted ten times or more. The rearrangement joins TRBV30 to TRBJ2-7; 8 bases align to TRBD1. V shed 1 base and J 3 bases; nucleotides not matched to a gene: 5. This CDR3 is built from 14 residues. The V gene's germline CDR1 is GTSNPN and CDR2 SVGIG (reference sequence). CDR3 nucleotides: TGTGCCTGGAGTGGAAGGACAGGGTACTACGAGCAGTACTTC. Its protein product is CAWSGRTGYYEQYF.

This clonotype was seen only a few times. The chain combines TRBV27 with TRBJ2-2; the match to TRBD2 covers 8 bases. V was pared by 8 bases and J by 0 bases, with 8 bases of the junction left unmatched. The germline CDR1 and CDR2 sequences are MNHEY and SMNVEV (reference sequence). This CDR3 region has 16 residues. CDR3 in DNA: TGTGCCAGCTCGGGGGGGGGGAGATCGAACACCGGGGAGCTGTTTTTT. It codes for CASSGGGRSNTGELFF.

This clonotype was observed a handful of times. V and J are TRBV9 and TRBJ2-2; D is uncertain. The ends were cut back, 0 bases at V and 4 bases at J, with 10 bases in the middle. CDR3 length: 15 amino acids. Germline V gene data show CDR1 as SGDLS and CDR2 as YYNGEE. CDR3 DNA: TGTGCCAGCAGCGTAGGAAGCCCGGCCACCGGGGAGCTGTTTTTT. This sequence encodes CASSVGSPATGELFF.

A note on this clonotype: The conserved closing phenylalanine or tryptophan is absent in this CDR3, likely reflecting a read error. Written as DNA, the CDR3 is TGTGCCAGCAGTGAATTAGCGGGGGACCTCAATGAGCAGTTCCTC. This codes for CASSELAGDLNEQFL. V gene TRBV2 combines with J gene TRBJ2-5; TRBD2 aligns across 9 bases. The better agreement between TRBJ2-1 and the DNA end casts doubt on the J call. The CDR3 loop spans 15 amino acids. Per the germline V gene, CDR1 is SNHLY and CDR2 is FYNNEI.

The chain combines TRBV4-1 with TRBJ1-3; no clear D gene. The CDR3 contains 14 residues. Germline V CDR1 and CDR2: MGHRA, YSYEKL. The ends were cut back, 1 base at V and 4 bases at J, with 8 bases in the middle. Written as DNA, the CDR3 is TGCGCCAGCAGCCAAGCTCCTAGAGGAAACACCATATATTTT. It specifies CASSQAPRGNTIYF.

The chain joins TRBV5-8 to TRBJ1-2; possibly TRBD1 for D (5 bases). The CDR3 extends over 13 amino acids. Germline V gives CDR1 SGHTS, CDR2 YDEGEE. The germline V and J ends were trimmed by 4 bases and 4 bases, with 11 bases remaining between them. CDR3 loop: CASSPRQPYGYTF. For the CDR3, the DNA is TGTGCCAGCAGCCCCAGACAGCCCTATGGCTACACCTTC. Variable domain in full (rest from reference TRBV5-8 and TRBJ1-2): EAGVTQSPTHLIKTRGQQATLRCSPISGHTSVYWYQQALGLGLQFLLWYDEGEERNRGNFPPRFSGRQFPNYSSELNVNALELEDSALYLCASSPRQPYGYTFGSGTRLTVV.

The chain employs TRBV11-1 and TRBJ2-2; 7 bases line up with TRBD1. Germline assignment: CDR1 SGHAT and CDR2 FQDESV (reference sequence). V gave up 5 bases and J gave up 6 bases; unmatched junction bases: 9. The CDR3 sequence is 15 residues long. DNA of the CDR3: TGTGCCAGCAGCAACAGGGGTGTCATCCCCGGGGAGCTGTTTTTT. Its translation is CASSNRGVIPGELFF.